This T cell receptor beta chain was documented in a study of T cell changes during pregnancy in multiple sclerosis (dated by TCRdb to about 2019). As for the study more broadly: Changes in the T cell repertoire over the course of pregnancy were examined in this study in women with multiple sclerosis.

In the germline V gene, CDR1 corresponds to SGHTA and CDR2 to FQGNSA. A distance of 16 bases separates the germline ends of V and J, which lose 6 bases and 7 bases respectively. Including cysteine and phenylalanine, the CDR3 has 15 amino acids. Solely the CDR3 DNA is kept, with 45 bases framed from the first base. Receptor amplification or capture employed the immunoSEQ multiplex PCR assay. Held by TCRdb, this immuneACCESS table contains in-frame sequences only and omits some clones. Under half of the omission traces to an unresolved V gene where checked; the cause of the rest is unknown. In all, the sample holds about 92,000 clones, and 85% to 95% of those were seen once. The ten largest clones take up about 4.5% of the sample. Of note for this clone: The clone's antigen remains unknown. Qualities for individual bases were not recorded, and no much larger clone is one base off.

The chain employs TRBV7-2 and TRBJ1-6; the best D guess is TRBD1, with 6 bases matching. This specimen consisted of peripheral blood, obtained in the first trimester of pregnancy. The receptor was derived from a female donor with multiple sclerosis, enrolled in a pregnancy study. The base sequence is TGTGCCAGCAGGGGAGGGGGGGTCGCGAATTCACCCCTCCACTTT. Its translation reads: CASRGGGVANSPLHF.